This T cell receptor (beta chain) was observed in a study of T-cell memory formation after mild COVID-19 (dated by TCRdb to about 2021). Regarding the study in general: Most TCR sequence clusters were specific to one of the two donors. In a couple of donors, T-cell clones that expanded and contracted after mild COVID-19 were tracked by sequencing TCRalpha and TCRbeta repertoires over time. Two young, previously healthy adult volunteers, one female and one male, were included in the cohort.

Ficoll-Paque density gradient centrifugation was the method used to isolate PBMCs. The paper as a whole reports these results and caveats: Clones contracting from day 15 to 85 had balanced CD4/CD8 phenotypes, while a second wave expanding from day 15 to 37 was biased towards CD4+. SARS-CoV-2 specificity was not confirmed for the second-wave clones peaking on day 37. The detection of some responding clones in pre-infection memory suggests that pre-existing cross-reactive memory T cells joined the SARS-CoV-2 response. The study covered only two mild cases, and larger cohorts including severe cases with pre-infection samples were considered necessary. Contracting CD4+ clones were found mainly in CM and EM memory subsets, while CD8+ clones were enriched in EMRA.

V and J are truncated by 6 bases and 2 bases respectively, leaving an intervening sequence of 8 bases. The cysteine opens and the phenylalanine closes a CDR3 of 12 amino acids. Kept here is only the CDR3 DNA, which spans 36 bases and is read in frame from base 1. Taken from the germline V gene (reference sequence), the CDR1 and CDR2 loops are SEHNR and FQNEAQ. This clonotype was found a few times. It lacks a known antigen. Base qualities are missing; no much larger clone stands one base away. Instrument used: Illumina NovaSeq 6000. cDNA libraries for TCRalpha and TCRbeta were prepared by 5'RACE using constant-segment primers, with sample barcodes and unique molecular identifiers added. Trizol reagent was used to extract RNA from every sample. Amplification of the libraries took two PCR steps, and the second step added a second sample barcode plus Illumina TruSeq adapters. Libraries were sequenced on an Illumina NovaSeq with 2 x 150 bp paired-end reads. Under the source paper's analysis protocol: Reads were demultiplexed and collapsed into UMI-guided consensus sequences with migec v1.2.7. With mixcr v2.1.11, UMI consensuses were aligned to TRA and TRB V and J templates and assembled into clonotypes. A clonotype was counted as expanded or contracted only if both edgeR and NoisET called the change significant, with noise models trained on biological replicates. For edgeR calls, the thresholds were a false discovery rate-adjusted p below 0.01 and a log2 fold-change of 1. As an exploratory analysis of dynamics, max-normalized trajectories of the 1000 most abundant clonotypes were examined by PCA with hierarchical clustering. The CD4 or CD8 phenotype of responding clones was assigned using the separately sequenced CD4+ and CD8+ repertoires. TCRdb handled the public reads itself, with Q25 trimming in fastp and clone calling in MiXCR, and kept productive beta chains. Rows matching on CDR3 protein sequence are summarized as one entry with the most common DNA and genes. The V and J calls follow TCRdb's processing rather than the paper's. This sample is represented by some 600,000 distinct CDR3 sequences; 17% of them were singletons. About 8.1% of the sample is in the top ten clones.

This chain is built from TRBV7-9 and TRBJ2-7, with TRBD1 tentatively as D gene (5 bases match). The sequence was obtained from an adult woman who had mild COVID-19 (a few samples of this study predate the infection). The sample titles of this study are shuffled in the database, so cell type and time point are left out; the donor was told from shared clones. Sample: PBMCs or a T cell subset sorted from them (not recorded which). The sequence in DNA is TGTGCCAGCAGTAAACAGGCCTACGAGCAGTACTTC. This gives the protein CASSKQAYEQYF.